This TCR beta chain appears in the sequencing data of a study of regulatory T cells in long-lasting Graves disease. General study results and limits: Persistent patients had a count of shared public clonotypes (roughly 2,500) that exceeded that of new patients (almost 1,000).

Time point indicated: persistent/refractory GD, antithyroid drugs over 5 years with positive TRAb. RNA isolated from PBMCs was used to make the TCR library. Building the TCR beta libraries relied on iRepertoire HTBI primers, and CDR3 regions underwent Arm-PCR. Original processing methods: Samples revealed around 56 TRBV and 14 TRBJ segments. A single record per CDR3 protein comes from TCRdb applying MiXCR to the multiplex PCR reads. V and J calls and clone size were set by TCRdb, not the authors. The profile shows 310,000 or so distinct CDR3 sequences, about 20% of them singletons. Remarks on this clonotype: What it binds is not known.

The sequenced sample was peripheral blood mononuclear cells (PBMCs), obtained when the disease was refractory, from a patient treated with antithyroid drugs. The origin of this receptor is a female donor with Graves disease.

CDR3 DNA: TGCAGTGCAAGCCGGGGTGCCTATGGCTACACCTTC. Translating gives CSASRGAYGYTF. The rearrangement links TRBV20-1 to TRBJ1-2; D is ambiguous. Per germline, CDR1 DFQATT and CDR2 SNEGSKA (reference sequence). CDR3 length: 12 residues. V lost 6 bases and J 4 bases, leaving 12 bases between the germline ends.